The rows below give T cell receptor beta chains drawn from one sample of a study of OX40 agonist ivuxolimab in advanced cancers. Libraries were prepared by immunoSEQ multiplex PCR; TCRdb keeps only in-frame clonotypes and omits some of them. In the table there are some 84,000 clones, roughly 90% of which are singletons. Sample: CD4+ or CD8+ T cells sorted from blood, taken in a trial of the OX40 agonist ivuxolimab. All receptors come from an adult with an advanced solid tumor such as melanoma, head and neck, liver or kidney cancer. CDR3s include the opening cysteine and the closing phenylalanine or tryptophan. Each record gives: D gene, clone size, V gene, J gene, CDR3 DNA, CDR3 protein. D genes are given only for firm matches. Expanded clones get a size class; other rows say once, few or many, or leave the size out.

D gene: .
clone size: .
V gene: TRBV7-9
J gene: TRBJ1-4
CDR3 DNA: TGTGCCAGCGCCCAATACTCGGGGAGCGAATGGTTT
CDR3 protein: CASAQYSGSEWF

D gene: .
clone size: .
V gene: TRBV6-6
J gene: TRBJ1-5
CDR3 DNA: TGTGCCAGCAGCCCGACCGGTCTCAATCAGCCCCAGCATTTT
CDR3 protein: CASSPTGLNQPQHF

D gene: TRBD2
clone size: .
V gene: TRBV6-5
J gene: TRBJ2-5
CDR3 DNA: TGTGCCAGCAGTTATCCGGCGGGGGGCGAGACCCAGTACTTC
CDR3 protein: CASSYPAGGETQYF

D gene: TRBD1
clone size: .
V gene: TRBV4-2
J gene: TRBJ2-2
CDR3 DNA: TGTGCCAGCAGCCAAGAGGCAGGGGGAAACACCGGGGAGCTGTTTTTT
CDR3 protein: CASSQEAGGNTGELFF

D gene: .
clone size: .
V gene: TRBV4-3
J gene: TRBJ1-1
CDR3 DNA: TGCGCCAGCAGCCAAGATAGGGGGTATGATGAAGCTTTCTTT
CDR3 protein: CASSQDRGYDEAFF

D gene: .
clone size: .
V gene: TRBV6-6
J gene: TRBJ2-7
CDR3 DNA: TGTGCCAGCAGTTACTCAGGCTCCTACGAGCAGTACTTC
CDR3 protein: CASSYSGSYEQYF

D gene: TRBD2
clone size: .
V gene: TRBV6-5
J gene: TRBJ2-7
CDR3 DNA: TGTGCCAGCAGTGAAGTACTAGCGGGCTACGAGCAGTACTTC
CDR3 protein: CASSEVLAGYEQYF

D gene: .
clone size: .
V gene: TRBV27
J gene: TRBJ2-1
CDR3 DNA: TGTGCCAGCAGTTTGGCAGGGAATATGAATGAGCAGTTCTTC
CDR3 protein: CASSLAGNMNEQFF

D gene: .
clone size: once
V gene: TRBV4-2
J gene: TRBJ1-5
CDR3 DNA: TGTGCCAGCAGCCAAGGAGGGCGAGGTTCTGGTGGCAATCAGCCCCAGCATTTT
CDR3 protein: CASSQGGRGSGGNQPQHF

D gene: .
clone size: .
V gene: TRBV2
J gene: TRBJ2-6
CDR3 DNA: TGTGCCAGCAGTGAAGGTCCAGGGTTCTCTGGGGCCAACGTCCTGACTTTC
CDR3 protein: CASSEGPGFSGANVLTF

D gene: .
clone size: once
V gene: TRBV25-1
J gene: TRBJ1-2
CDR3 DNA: TGTGCCAGCACGGGATCCCTGGACAGTTACTATGGCTACACCTTC
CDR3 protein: CASTGSLDSYYGYTF

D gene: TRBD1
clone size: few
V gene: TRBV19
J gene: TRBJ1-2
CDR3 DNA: TGTGCCAGTAGTATATTCGGGACAGGGAATGGCTACACCTTC
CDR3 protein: CASSIFGTGNGYTF

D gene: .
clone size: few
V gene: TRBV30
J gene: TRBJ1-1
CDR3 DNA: TGTGCCTGGTCCGGGCTAGCGGAAGCTTTCTTT
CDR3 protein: CAWSGLAEAFF

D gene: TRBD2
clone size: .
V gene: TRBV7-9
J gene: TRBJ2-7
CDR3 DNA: TGTGCCAGCAGCTCAGCGGGATACGAGCAGTACTTC
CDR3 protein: CASSSAGYEQYF

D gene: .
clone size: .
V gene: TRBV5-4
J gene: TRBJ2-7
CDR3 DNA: TGTGCCAGCAGCCCTCGCGGAGGGGGCTCCTACGAGCAGTACTTC
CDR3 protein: CASSPRGGGSYEQYF

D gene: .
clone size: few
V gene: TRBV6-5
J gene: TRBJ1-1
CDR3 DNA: TGTGCCAGCTTGGGGGTCACTGAAGCTTTCTTT
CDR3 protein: CASLGVTEAFF

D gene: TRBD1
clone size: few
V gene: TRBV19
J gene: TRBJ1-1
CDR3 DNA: TGTGCCAGTAGTATCCCAGGGGGCTTCACTGAAGCTTTCTTT
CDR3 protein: CASSIPGGFTEAFF

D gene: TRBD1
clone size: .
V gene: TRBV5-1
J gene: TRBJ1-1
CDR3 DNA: TGCGCCAGCAGCGTGGAGGGGGCGCCGAACACTGAAGCTTTCTTT
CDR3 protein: CASSVEGAPNTEAFF

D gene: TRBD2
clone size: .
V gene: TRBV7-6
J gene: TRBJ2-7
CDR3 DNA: TGTGCCAGCAGCCCTGCAGCGGGGGGCTCCTACGAGCAGTACTTC
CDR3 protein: CASSPAAGGSYEQYF

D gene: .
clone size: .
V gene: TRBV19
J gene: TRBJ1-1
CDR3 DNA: TGTGCCAGTAGTACGGGCTGGGCAGGTGGGGACGCCGCTTTCTTT
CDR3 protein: CASSTGWAGGDAAFF

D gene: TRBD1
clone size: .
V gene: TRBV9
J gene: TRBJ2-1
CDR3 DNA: TGTGCCAGCAGCGTAGGTGGAGGACAGGTTTTTTACAATGAGCAGTTCTTC
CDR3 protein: CASSVGGGQVFYNEQFF

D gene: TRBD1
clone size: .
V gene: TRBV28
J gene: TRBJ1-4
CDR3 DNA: TGTGCCAGCAGTTTAACAGGGGAGGGGACTAATGAAAAACTGTTTTTT
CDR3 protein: CASSLTGEGTNEKLFF

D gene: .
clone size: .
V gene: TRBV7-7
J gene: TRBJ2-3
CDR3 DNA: TGTGCTAGCAGCTTGGGTGGGGAAGGAGATACGCAGTATTTT
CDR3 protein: CASSLGGEGDTQYF